This TCR beta chain was identified in a study of early T cells in non-severe SARS-CoV-2 infection. The wider study: Sequencing of bulk RNA from unsorted whole blood was done, without chain pairing. Findings and limits, study-wide: Database matching using VDJdb favored anti-spike CD8 responses, with private and CD4 specificities left missing.

For this clonotype: What it binds is unknown.

Germline-derived CDR1 and CDR2 are SGHRS and YFSETQ. The CDR3 has 14 amino acids. Trimming cost V 2 bases and J 2 bases, with 9 bases left between them. One entry per CDR3 protein, called by TCRdb with MiXCR from the 5' RACE reads. The table lists about 26,000 distinct CDR3 sequences, 4.5% to 6% of them singletons, with more than 3.5% in the top ten. The receptor's source is an adult who was a healthcare worker with PCR-confirmed SARS-CoV-2 infection or an uninfected control (not recorded which). V gene TRBV5-1 combines with J gene TRBJ2-3; D is unresolved. The sample consisted of whole blood. In DNA, the CDR3 is TGCGCCAGCAGCTTTAACTCCCCCACAGATACGCAGTATTTT. It encodes CASSFNSPTDTQYF. Full variable domain (outside the CDR3, taken from reference TRBV5-1 and TRBJ2-3): KAGVTQTPRYLIKTRGQQVTLSCSPISGHRSVSWYQQTPGQGLQFLFEYFSETQRNKGNFPGRFSGRQFSNSRSEMNVSTLELGDSALYLCASSFNSPTDTQYFGPGTRLTVL.